The sample holds many counts of the clone carrying this TCR beta chain. Its antigen is unknown. Template switching added a universal primer site, and cDNA bore unique molecular identifiers. TCRdb called the 5' RACE reads again in MiXCR, with one record for every CDR3 protein. The repertoire holds 700,000 or so distinct CDR3 sequences, with approximately 9% as singletons. The data derive from a study of identical twins. Study results and limitations: Models underpredicted monozygotic twin sharing of out-of-frame TCR alpha.

These sequences were also reported in another study, on yellow fever vaccine responses in identical twins.

The TCR sequence derives from a young woman in good health. The sequencing sample was made of PBMCs.

CDR3 bases: TGCAGCGTTGAGGGACAGGCTTCCTACGAGCAGTACTTC. This gives the protein CSVEGQASYEQYF. The rearrangement joins TRBV29-1 to TRBJ2-7, with 8 positions matching TRBD1. CDR3 length: 13 residues. The V gene's germline CDR1 is SQVTM and CDR2 ANQGSEA. The J segment lost 1 base and the V segment lost 3 bases, leaving 2 bases of the junction unmatched.